This T cell receptor beta chain emerged from a study of OX40 agonist ivuxolimab in advanced cancers. Study as a whole: Patients received the agonistic anti-OX40 (CD134) antibody ivuxolimab.

A note on this clone: As yet, its antigen is unknown.

V lost 4 bases, J lost 5 bases, and 5 bases lay in between. Looked up from germline, CDR1 is MDHEN and CDR2 is SYDVKM. The CDR3 has 11 residues. Regarding the study as a whole: Fewer expanded clones were found on average in CD4+ than in CD8+ T cells.

Samples of blood were obtained at baseline, on cycle 4 day 1, and on cycle 7 day 1. Libraries were prepared by immunoSEQ multiplex PCR; TCRdb keeps only in-frame clonotypes and omits some of them. The sample has roughly 110,000 clones, roughly 90% seen once. This chain uses TRBV28 with TRBJ1-1, with TRBD1 as a possible D gene (5 bases). The clonotype comes from an adult with an advanced solid tumor such as melanoma, head and neck, liver or kidney cancer. The material sequenced was CD4+ or CD8+ T cells sorted from blood, taken in a trial of the OX40 agonist ivuxolimab. The DNA for the CDR3 is TGTGCCAGCAGTTCAGGGACTGAAGCTTTCTTT. It yields the protein CASSSGTEAFF.